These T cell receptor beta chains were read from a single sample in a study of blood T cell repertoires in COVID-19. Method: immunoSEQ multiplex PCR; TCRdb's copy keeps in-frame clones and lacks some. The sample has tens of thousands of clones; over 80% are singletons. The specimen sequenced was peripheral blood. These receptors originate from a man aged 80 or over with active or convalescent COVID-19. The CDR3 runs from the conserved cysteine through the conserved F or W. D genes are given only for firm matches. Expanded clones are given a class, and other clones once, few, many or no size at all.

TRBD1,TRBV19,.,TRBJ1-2,CASSTGQGANYGYTF,TGTGCCAGTAGTACGGGACAGGGGGCTAACTATGGCTACACCTTC
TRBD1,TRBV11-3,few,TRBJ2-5,CASSLGQGGFETQYF,TGTGCCAGCAGCTTAGGACAGGGGGGTTTCGAGACCCAGTACTTC
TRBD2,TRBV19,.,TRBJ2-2,CASSWGGATPTGELFF,TGTGCCAGTTCCTGGGGAGGGGCGACTCCCACCGGGGAGCTGTTTTTT
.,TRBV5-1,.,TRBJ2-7,CASSRGTGVEEQYF,TGCGCCAGCAGCCGCGGGACGGGTGTGGAAGAGCAGTACTTC
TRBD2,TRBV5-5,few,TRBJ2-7,CASSLVGRSYEQYF,TGTGCCAGCAGCTTGGTCGGGAGGTCCTACGAGCAGTACTTC
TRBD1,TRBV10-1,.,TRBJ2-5,CASSETAQGRETQYF,TGCGCCAGCAGTGAGACTGCACAGGGGAGAGAGACCCAGTACTTC
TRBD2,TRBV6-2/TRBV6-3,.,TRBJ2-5,CASSYSPLAGGETQYF,TGTGCCAGCAGTTACTCCCCCTTAGCGGGCGGCGAGACCCAGTACTTC
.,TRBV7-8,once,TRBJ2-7,CASSPQRLPARSSYEQYF,TGTGCCAGCAGCCCCCAGCGTTTACCGGCACGAAGTTCCTACGAGCAGTACTTC
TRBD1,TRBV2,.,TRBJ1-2,CASSVLSRQGARGYTF,TGTGCCAGCAGTGTACTCTCCCGACAGGGGGCGCGAGGCTACACCTTC
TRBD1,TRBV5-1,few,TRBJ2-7,CASGIGQGASYEQYF,TGCGCCAGCGGAATTGGACAGGGGGCCTCCTACGAGCAGTACTTC
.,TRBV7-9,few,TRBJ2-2,CASSPKQGWDTGELFF,TGTGCCAGCAGCCCAAAACAGGGTTGGGACACCGGGGAGCTGTTTTTT
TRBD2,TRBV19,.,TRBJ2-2,CASSRTSGSYTGELFF,TGTGCCAGTAGCCGTACTAGCGGGAGCTACACCGGGGAGCTGTTTTTT
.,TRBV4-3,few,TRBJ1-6,CASSQDSGSPLHF,TGCGCCAGCAGCCAAGATTCGGGTTCACCCCTCCACTTT
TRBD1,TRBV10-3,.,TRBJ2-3,CAIRETSGTGGTYTQYF,TGTGCCATCAGAGAGACCTCCGGGACAGGGGGCACCTATACGCAGTATTTT
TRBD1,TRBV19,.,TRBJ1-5,CASGTGRGGNQPQHF,TGTGCCAGTGGGACAGGGCGGGGTGGCAATCAGCCCCAGCATTTT
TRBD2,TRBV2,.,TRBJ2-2,CASRRGSGGINTGELFF,TGTGCCAGCAGGAGGGGTAGCGGGGGGATAAACACCGGGGAGCTGTTTTTT
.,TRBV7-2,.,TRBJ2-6,CASSSRQAGANVLTF,TGTGCCAGCAGCTCCCGACAGGCCGGGGCCAACGTCCTGACTTTC
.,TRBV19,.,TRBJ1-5,CASSISPGRNQPQHF,TGTGCCAGTAGTATTTCCCCAGGAAGGAATCAGCCCCAGCATTTT
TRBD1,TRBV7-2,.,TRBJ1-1,CASSLTRDREAFF,TGTGCCAGCAGCCTAACCCGGGACAGGGAGGCTTTCTTT
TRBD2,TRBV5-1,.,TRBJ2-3,CASSLPSGGDADTQYF,TGCGCCAGCAGCTTGCCCAGCGGGGGTGACGCAGATACGCAGTATTTT
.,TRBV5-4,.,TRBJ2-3,CASSLSGTDTQYF,TGTGCCAGCAGCTTGTCGGGCACAGATACGCAGTATTTT
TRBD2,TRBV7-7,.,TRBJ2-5,CASSFVAGGWETQYF,TGTGCCAGCAGCTTCGTAGCGGGGGGTTGGGAGACCCAGTACTTC
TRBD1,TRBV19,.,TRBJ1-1,CASNRDRGLEKGAFF,TGTGCCAGTAACCGGGACAGGGGGCTGGAGAAAGGAGCTTTCTTT
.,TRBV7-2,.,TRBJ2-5,CASSLDPASRETQYF,TGTGCCAGCAGCTTAGACCCCGCTAGTAGGGAGACCCAGTACTTC
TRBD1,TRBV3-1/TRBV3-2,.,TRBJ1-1,CASSPRTGERNTEAFF,TGTGCCAGCAGCCCCCGGACAGGCGAGCGAAACACTGAAGCTTTCTTT
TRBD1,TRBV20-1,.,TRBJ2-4,CSASGQGGKNIQYF,TGCAGTGCTAGTGGACAGGGTGGCAAAAACATTCAGTACTTC
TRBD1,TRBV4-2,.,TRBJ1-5,CASRRETGDSNQPQHF,TGTGCCAGCAGGAGGGAGACAGGGGATAGCAATCAGCCCCAGCATTTT
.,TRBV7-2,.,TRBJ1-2,CASSWGGGSNYGYTF,TGTGCCAGCAGCTGGGGGGGAGGGTCCAACTATGGCTACACCTTC
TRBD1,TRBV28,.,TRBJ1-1,CASSTQGAGNTEAFF,TGTGCCAGCAGTACACAGGGGGCCGGGAACACTGAAGCTTTCTTT
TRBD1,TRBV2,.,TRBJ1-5,CASSRDSLNRAQHF,TGTGCCAGCAGCCGGGACAGCCTTAATCGGGCCCAGCATTTT
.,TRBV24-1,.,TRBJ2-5,CATSDGQETQYF,TGTGCCACCAGTGACGGCCAAGAGACCCAGTACTTC
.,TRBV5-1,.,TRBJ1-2,CATAADSHYGYTF,TGCGCCACCGCCGCGGACAGCCACTATGGCTACACCTTC
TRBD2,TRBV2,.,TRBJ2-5,CASSGLTSGGRKETQYF,TGTGCCAGCAGTGGGCTGACTAGCGGGGGAAGGAAAGAGACCCAGTACTTC
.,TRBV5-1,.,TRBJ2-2,CATRAGSNTGELFF,TGCGCCACCCGAGCAGGGTCGAACACCGGGGAGCTGTTTTTT
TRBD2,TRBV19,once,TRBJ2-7,CALWTSGRAVGEQYF,TGTGCCTTATGGACTAGCGGGAGGGCGGTGGGTGAGCAGTACTTC
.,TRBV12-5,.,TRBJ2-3,CASGLVGDTDTQYF,TGTGCTAGTGGTTTGGTGGGAGACACAGATACGCAGTATTTT
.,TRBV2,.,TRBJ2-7,CASSDNRISSYEQYF,TGTGCCAGCAGTGATAACAGGATAAGCTCCTACGAGCAGTACTTC
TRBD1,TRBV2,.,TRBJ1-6,CASQDRENSPLHF,TGTGCCAGCCAAGACAGGGAAAATTCACCCCTCCACTTT
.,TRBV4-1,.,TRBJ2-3,CASSYRDSSWSSDTQYF,TGCGCCAGCAGCTACCGGGACTCAAGCTGGTCTTCCGATACGCAGTATTTT